This entry is about one T cell receptor (beta chain). Its antigen is unknown. CDR1 is LNHDA, CDR2 SQIVND, per germline (reference sequence). The CDR3 extends over 13 amino acids. V gave up 1 base and J gave up 2 bases, with 6 bases separating them. This sample was included in a study of EBV T-cell therapy then PD-1 blockade in nasopharyngeal carcinoma. Clones were sequenced by immunoSEQ multiplex PCR, and TCRdb holds only the in-frame ones, with some missing. Here the sample spans roughly 16,000 clones, roughly 83% being singletons. Treatment: AdE1-LMPpoly-expanded autologous EBV-specific T-cell therapy followed by anti-PD-1 nivolumab.

Sequenced material: CD8+ T cells from blood, taken at day 0 from a patient whose treatment included autologous EBV-specific T cells and nivolumab. V is TRBV19 and J is TRBJ2-7; D is unclear. This clonotype was sampled from a man between 35 and 55 years old with nasopharyngeal carcinoma. The chain's CDR3 is CASSIAVTYEQYF. CDR3 coding DNA: TGTGCCAGTAGTATAGCTGTAACCTACGAGCAGTACTTC.